This T cell receptor beta chain emerged from a study of identical twins. Whole-study results and caveats: Beta clonotypes that were abundant in cord blood contained fewer insertions, a pattern absent from memory repertoires.

There are 14 residues in the CDR3. Germline trimming cut 3 bases from V and 6 bases from J; bases unmatched to any gene: 4. As concerns this clonotype: What it binds is unknown.

A universal primer site arose from template switching, and cDNA bore unique molecular identifiers. TCRdb re-called the 5' RACE reads through MiXCR, storing one row per CDR3 protein. This sample yields under 900,000 distinct CDR3 sequences, of which roughly 12% are seen a single time; under 2% belongs to the top ten. This sample was also put to use in a study of yellow fever vaccine responses in identical twins. As that report states: Twins' vaccine T cell response reportedly gave the appearance of partial convergence and partial personalization.

The chain uses TRBV12-3 or TRBV12-4 and TRBJ2-7, with TRBD1 matching 11 bases. The TCR was taken from a woman between 18 and 29 years old in good health. The sample taken for sequencing was PBMCs. CDR3 in amino acids: CASSFRTGGFEQYF. The CDR3 region has the DNA TGTGCCAGCAGTTTCCGGACAGGGGGCTTCGAGCAGTACTTC.